Detailed here is one T cell receptor beta chain. The CDR3 length is 16 residues. V dropped 0 bases and J dropped 1; count of bases not matched to a gene: 6. Germline V gene data show CDR1 as SGHNT and CDR2 as YYREEE (reference sequence). The data belong to a study of T cell repertoires in cytomegalovirus infection. TCRdb re-analysed the reads in MiXCR, keeping a single row per CDR3 protein. Counted here are roughly 300,000 distinct CDR3 sequences, more than 20% occurring once; the ten biggest clones make up around 14%. The sequencing sample was made of PBMCs. This TCR derives from a human donor in good health (CMV status not recorded). Some clones in this sample may be carry-over from other donors' samples. This chain links TRBV5-4 with TRBJ2-5; TRBD1 matches at 7 bases. In DNA, the CDR3 is TGTGCCAGCAGCTTGGAACCAGGGGGTACCCAAGAGACCCAGTACTTC. It translates to CASSLEPGGTQETQYF.